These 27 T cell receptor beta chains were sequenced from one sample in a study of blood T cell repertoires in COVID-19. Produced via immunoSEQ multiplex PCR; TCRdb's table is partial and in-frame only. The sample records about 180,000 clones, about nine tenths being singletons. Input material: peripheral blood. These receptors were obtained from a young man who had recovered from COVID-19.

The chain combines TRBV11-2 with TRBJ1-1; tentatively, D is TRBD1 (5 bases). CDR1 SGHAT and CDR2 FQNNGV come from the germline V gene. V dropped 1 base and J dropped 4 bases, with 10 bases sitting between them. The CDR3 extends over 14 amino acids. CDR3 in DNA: TGTGCCAGCAGCTTAGGCACCCAGGGCACTGAAGCTTTCTTT. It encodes CASSLGTQGTEAFF.

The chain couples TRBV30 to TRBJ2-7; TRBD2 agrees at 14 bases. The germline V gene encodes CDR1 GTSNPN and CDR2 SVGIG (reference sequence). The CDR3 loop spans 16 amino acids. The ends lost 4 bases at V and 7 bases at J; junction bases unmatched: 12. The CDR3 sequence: CAWTSRGLAGVGEQYF. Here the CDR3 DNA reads TGTGCCTGGACTTCCCGGGGACTAGCGGGAGTTGGTGAGCAGTACTTC.

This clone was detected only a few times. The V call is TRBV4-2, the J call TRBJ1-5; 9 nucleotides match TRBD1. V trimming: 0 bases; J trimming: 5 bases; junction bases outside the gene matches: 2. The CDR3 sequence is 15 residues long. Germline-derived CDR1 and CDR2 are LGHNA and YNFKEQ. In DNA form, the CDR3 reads TGTGCCAGCAGCCAAGACGACAGGGGGGATCAGCCCCAGCATTTT. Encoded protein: CASSQDDRGDQPQHF.

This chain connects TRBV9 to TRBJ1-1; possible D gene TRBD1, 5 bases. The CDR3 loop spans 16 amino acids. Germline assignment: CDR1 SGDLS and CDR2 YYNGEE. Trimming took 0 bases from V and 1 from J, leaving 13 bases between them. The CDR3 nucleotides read TGTGCCAGCAGCGTAGCTGGGGGGGTAAAGAACACTGAAGCTTTCTTT. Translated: CASSVAGGVKNTEAFF.

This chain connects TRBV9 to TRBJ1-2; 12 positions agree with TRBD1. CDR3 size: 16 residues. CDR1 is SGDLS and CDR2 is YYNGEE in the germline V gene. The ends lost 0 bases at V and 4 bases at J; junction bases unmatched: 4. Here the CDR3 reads CASSVERDRGPYGYTF. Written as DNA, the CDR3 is TGTGCCAGCAGCGTAGAACGGGACAGGGGGCCCTATGGCTACACCTTC.

This CDR3 reads CASSIEGRGGNTIYF. DNA of the CDR3: TGTGCCAGTAGTATAGAAGGAAGAGGCGGAAACACCATATATTTT. The chain carries TRBV19 and TRBJ1-3; D is unclear. This CDR3 comprises 15 residues. The germline V gene encodes CDR1 LNHDA and CDR2 SQIVND (reference sequence). The germline V and J ends were trimmed by 0 bases and 4 bases, with 10 bases remaining between them.

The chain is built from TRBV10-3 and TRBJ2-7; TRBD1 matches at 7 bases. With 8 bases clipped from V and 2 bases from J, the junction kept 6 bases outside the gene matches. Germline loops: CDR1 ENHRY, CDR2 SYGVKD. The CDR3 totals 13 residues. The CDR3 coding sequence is TGTGCCATCGGGACAGTAAACACCTACGAGCAGTACTTC. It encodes CAIGTVNTYEQYF.

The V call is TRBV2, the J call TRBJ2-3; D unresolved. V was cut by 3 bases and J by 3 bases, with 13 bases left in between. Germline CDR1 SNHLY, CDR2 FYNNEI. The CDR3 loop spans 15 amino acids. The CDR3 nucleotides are TGTGCCAGCAGTGAGCAGGATAGTAGTACAGATACGCAGTATTTT. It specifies CASSEQDSSTDTQYF.

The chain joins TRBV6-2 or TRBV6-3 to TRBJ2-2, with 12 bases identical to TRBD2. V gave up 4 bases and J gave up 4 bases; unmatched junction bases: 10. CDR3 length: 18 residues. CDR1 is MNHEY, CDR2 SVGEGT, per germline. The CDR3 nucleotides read TGTGCCAGCAGTTGGGGACTAGCGGGTCAAATGGGCACCGGGGAGCTGTTTTTT. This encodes CASSWGLAGQMGTGELFF.

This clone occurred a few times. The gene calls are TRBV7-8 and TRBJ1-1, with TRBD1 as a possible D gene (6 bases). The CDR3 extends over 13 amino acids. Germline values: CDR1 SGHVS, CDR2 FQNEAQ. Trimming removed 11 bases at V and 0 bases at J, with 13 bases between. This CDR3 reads CAGRQALNTEAFF. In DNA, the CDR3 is TGTGCCGGGAGACAGGCGTTGAACACTGAAGCTTTCTTT.

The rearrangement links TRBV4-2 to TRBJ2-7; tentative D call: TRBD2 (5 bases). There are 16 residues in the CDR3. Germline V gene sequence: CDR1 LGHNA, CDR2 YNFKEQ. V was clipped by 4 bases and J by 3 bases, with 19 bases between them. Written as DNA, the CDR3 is TGTGCCAGCAGCCGAGCACTAGAGGCAGACGGCTACGAGCAGTACTTC. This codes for CASSRALEADGYEQYF.

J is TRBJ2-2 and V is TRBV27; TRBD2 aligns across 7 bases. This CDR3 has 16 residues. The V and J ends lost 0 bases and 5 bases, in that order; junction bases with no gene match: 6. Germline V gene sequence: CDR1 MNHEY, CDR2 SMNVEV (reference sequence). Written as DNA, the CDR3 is TGTGCCAGCAGTTTATCCCCCCAAGCGGGGACCGGGGAGCTGTTTTTT. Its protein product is CASSLSPQAGTGELFF.

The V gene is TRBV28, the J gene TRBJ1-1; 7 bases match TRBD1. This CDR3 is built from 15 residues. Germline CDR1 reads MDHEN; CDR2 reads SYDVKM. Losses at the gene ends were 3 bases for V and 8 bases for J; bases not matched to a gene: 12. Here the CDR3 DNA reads TGTGCCAGCAGTTTGACTCAGGGGGTTATGGTAGAAGCTTTCTTT. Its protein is CASSLTQGVMVEAFF.

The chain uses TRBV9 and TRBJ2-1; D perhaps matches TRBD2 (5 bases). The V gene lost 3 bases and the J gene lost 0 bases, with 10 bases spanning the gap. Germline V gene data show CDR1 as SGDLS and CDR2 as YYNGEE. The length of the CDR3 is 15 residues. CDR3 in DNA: TGTGCCAGCAGCGCGGAGCTAGCCTCCTACAATGAGCAGTTCTTC. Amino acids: CASSAELASYNEQFF.

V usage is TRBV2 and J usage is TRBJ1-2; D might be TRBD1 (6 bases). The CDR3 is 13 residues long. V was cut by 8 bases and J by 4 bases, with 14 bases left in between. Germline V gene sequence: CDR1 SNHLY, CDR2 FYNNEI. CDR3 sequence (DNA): TGTGCCAGCCGCACAGGGAGCGGCTATGGCTACACCTTC. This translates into CASRTGSGYGYTF. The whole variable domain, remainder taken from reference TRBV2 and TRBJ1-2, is EPEVTQTPSHQVTQMGQEVILRCVPISNHLYFYWYRQILGQKVEFLVSFYNNEISEKSEIFDDQFSVERPDGSNFTLKIRSTKLEDSAMYFCASRTGSGYGYTFGSGTRLTVV.

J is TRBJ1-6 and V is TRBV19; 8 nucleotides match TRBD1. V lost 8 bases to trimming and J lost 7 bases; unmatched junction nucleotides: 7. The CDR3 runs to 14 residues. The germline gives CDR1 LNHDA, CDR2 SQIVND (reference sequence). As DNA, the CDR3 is TGTGCCAGTTCCATGGACAGGGCGAATTCACCCCTCCACTTT. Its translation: CASSMDRANSPLHF.

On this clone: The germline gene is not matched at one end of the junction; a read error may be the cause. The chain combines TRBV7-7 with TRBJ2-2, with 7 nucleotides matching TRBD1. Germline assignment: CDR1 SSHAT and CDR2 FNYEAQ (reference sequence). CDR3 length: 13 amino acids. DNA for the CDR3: TGTGCTAGCAGCCAGGGGGACACCGGGGAGCTGTTTTTT. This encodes CASSQGDTGELFF.

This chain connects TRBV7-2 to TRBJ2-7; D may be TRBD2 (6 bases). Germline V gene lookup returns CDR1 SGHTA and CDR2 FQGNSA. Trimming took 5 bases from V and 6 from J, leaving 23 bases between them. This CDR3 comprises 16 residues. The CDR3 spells CASSTEGSRDFIEQYF. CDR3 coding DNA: TGTGCCAGCAGCACAGAGGGAAGCCGGGACTTTATCGAGCAGTACTTC. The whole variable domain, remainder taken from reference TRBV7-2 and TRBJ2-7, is GAGVSQSPSNKVTEKGKDVELRCDPISGHTALYWYRQSLGQGLEFLIYFQGNSAPDKSGLPSDRFSAERTGGSVSTLTIQRTQQEDSAVYLCASSTEGSRDFIEQYFGPGTRLTVT.

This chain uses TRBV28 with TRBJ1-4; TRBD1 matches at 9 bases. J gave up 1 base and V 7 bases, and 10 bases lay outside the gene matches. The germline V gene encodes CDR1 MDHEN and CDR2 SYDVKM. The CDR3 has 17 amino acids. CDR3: CASKTGTGKKTNEKLFF. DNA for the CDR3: TGTGCCAGCAAGACAGGGACAGGGAAGAAAACTAATGAAAAACTGTTTTTT. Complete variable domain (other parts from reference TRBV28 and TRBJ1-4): DVKVTQSSRYLVKRTGEKVFLECVQDMDHENMFWYRQDPGLGLRLIYFSYDVKMKEKGDIPEGYSVSREKKERFSLILESASTNQTSMYLCASKTGTGKKTNEKLFFGSGTQLSVL.

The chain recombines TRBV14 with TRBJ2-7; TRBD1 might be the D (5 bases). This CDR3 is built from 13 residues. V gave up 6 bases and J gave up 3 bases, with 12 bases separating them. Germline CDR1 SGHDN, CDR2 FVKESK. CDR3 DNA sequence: TGTGCCAGCAGGCCCTTTGGACACTACGAGCAGTACTTC. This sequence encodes CASRPFGHYEQYF.

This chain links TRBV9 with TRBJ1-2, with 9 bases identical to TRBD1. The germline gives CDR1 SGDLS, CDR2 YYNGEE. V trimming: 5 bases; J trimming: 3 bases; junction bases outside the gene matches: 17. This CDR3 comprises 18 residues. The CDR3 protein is CASRDTPGQGHWDYGYTF. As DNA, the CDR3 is TGTGCCAGCAGGGATACCCCGGGACAGGGCCATTGGGACTATGGCTACACCTTC.

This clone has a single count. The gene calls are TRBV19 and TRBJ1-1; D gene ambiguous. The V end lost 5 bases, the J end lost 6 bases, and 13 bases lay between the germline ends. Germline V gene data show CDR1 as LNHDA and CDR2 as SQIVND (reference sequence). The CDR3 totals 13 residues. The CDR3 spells CASSWVRQAEAFF. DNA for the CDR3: TGTGCCAGTAGTTGGGTCCGTCAGGCTGAAGCTTTCTTT.

CDR3 sequence (DNA): TGTGCCAGCAGCGTGGACAGGGGGCCGTGGCAGCCCCAGCATTTT. It encodes CASSVDRGPWQPQHF. The chain is built from TRBV7-9 and TRBJ1-5; 11 bases match TRBD1. This CDR3 is built from 15 residues. CDR1 is SEHNR and CDR2 is FQNEAQ in the germline V gene (reference sequence). V lost 5 bases to trimming and J lost 7 bases; unmatched junction nucleotides: 7.

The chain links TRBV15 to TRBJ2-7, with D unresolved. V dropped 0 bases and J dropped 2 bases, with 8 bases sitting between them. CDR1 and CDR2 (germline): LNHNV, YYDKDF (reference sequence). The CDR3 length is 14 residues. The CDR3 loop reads CATSRDYLTYEQYF. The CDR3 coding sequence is TGTGCCACCAGCAGAGATTACCTAACCTACGAGCAGTACTTC.

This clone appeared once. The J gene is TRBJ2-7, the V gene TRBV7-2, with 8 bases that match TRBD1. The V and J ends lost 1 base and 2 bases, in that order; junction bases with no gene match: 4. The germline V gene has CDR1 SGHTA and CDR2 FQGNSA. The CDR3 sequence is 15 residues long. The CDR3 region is CASSLVGTGPYEQYF. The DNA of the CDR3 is TGTGCCAGCAGCTTAGTGGGGACAGGCCCCTACGAGCAGTACTTC.

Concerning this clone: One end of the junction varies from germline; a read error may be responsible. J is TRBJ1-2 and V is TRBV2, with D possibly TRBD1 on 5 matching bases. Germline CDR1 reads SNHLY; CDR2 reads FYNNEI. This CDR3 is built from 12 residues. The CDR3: CASSEAGRGSGF. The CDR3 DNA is TGTGCCAGCAGTGAAGCTGGGAGGGGCTCTGGATTC.

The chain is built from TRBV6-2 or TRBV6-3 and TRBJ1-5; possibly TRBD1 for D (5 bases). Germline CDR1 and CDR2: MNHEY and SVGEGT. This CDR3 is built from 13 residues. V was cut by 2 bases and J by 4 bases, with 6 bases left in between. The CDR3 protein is CASSYRGNQPQHF. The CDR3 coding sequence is TGTGCCAGCAGTTACAGGGGTAATCAGCCCCAGCATTTT.